This T cell receptor beta chain emerged from a study of regulatory T cells in long-lasting Graves disease (dated by TCRdb to the early 2020s). Concerning the study at large: Patients with newly diagnosed Graves' disease had been on antithyroid drugs for under 3 months. Patients with persistent Graves' disease were compared with patients with newly diagnosed Graves' disease using TCR sequencing and RNA sequencing of peripheral blood. A total of roughly 35 samples underwent TCR sequencing: around 13 from persistent and some 20 from newly diagnosed Graves' disease patients. The study was registered as a clinical trial and conducted in China.

Measured from the cysteine to the phenylalanine, the CDR3 is 15 residues long. CDR3 DNA only is kept here, 45 bases in frame from base 1. The germline V gene (reference sequence) provides CDR1 SGHKS and CDR2 YYEKEE. Trimming at the junction amounts to 4 bases on V and 6 bases on J, and the germline ends lie 16 bases apart. Here is what the overall study found, with its caveats: TRBV28, TRBJ1-2 and TRBJ2-5 were preferentially used in persistent disease, while TRBV20-1 and TRBJ2-1 were favored in newly diagnosed disease. The authors noted that the small sample size was a limitation that may lower accuracy. Only the TCR beta chain was sequenced and analyzed. Lower TCR Shannon entropy and fewer highly expanded clones were observed in persistent Graves' disease patients than in newly diagnosed patients, which suggested clonal expansion. Persistent patients shared more public clonotypes among themselves (around 3,000) than newly diagnosed patients did (roughly 910). The study examined only peripheral blood because the primary lesion, thyroid tissue, could not be accessed.

Concerning this clonotype itself: The specificity of this receptor is unknown. Base quality data are lacking; no much larger clone is found one base away.

To prepare the library, multiplex PCR was applied. The data were produced on an Illumina HiSeq 4000. iRepertoire HTBI primers and Arm-PCR amplification of CDR3 regions were used to construct TCR beta libraries. Before sequencing, the PCR products went through gel purification. The original methods were these. Gene usage analysis of CDR3 amino acid clonotypes relied on the roughly 64 TRBV and 13 to 15 TRBJ segments identified across samples. Filtered high-quality paired reads were merged into contigs using COPE and FqMerger. Contigs were aligned with BLAST to IMGT TRBV, TRBD and TRBJ reference genes, and CDR3 was defined per IMGT. Any clonotype with a frequency above 0.1% was classified as a highly expanded clone. Shannon entropy was used to measure repertoire diversity, and the Gini coefficient was used to measure V-J evenness. A clonotype was considered public if more than one individual shared it. TCRdb handled the public reads itself, with Q25 trimming in fastp and clone calling in MiXCR, and kept productive beta chains. Duplicate CDR3 protein sequences are folded into a single record with the most common DNA and genes. The V and J calls and clone size come from TCRdb's table, not from the authors' own analysis. Here the sample has over 500,000 distinct CDR3 sequences; around 15% occur a single time. In total, the top ten clones hold more than 10% of the sample.

What the time point label conveys for this sample: newly diagnosed GD, antithyroid drugs for less than 3 months. For both TCR sequencing and RNA sequencing, RNA was extracted from PBMCs using TRIzol. The diagnosis of Graves' disease followed American Thyroid Association guidelines. The patients came from an endocrinology department in Xi'an, China. Each patient gave approximately 10 milliliters of peripheral blood, collected in an EDTA anticoagulant tube. Ficoll Paque Plus density gradient separation was used to isolate PBMCs, and no additional T cell sorting was done. An Agilent 2100 Bioanalyzer and agarose gel were used to check RNA quality, and a NanoDrop 2000 was used to measure RNA concentration. This same sample was also taken into another study, of T cells in Graves' hyperthyroidism and ophthalmopathy. As described in the second report: Graves' hyperthyroidism was defined as stable when no progression to ophthalmopathy occurred over 18 months of follow-up. Hyperthyroidism patients were newly diagnosed, had a disease duration of under 2 months, and were aged 18 to 65 years. The study excluded patients with uncontrolled infections, other autoimmune diseases, pregnancy or lactation. Diagnoses were established on the basis of clinical symptoms, serum thyroxine and TRAb, thyroid ultrasound, and orbital computed tomography. The TCR CDR3 was subjected to a first round of RT-PCR using the HTBI primer set and the Qiagen OneStep RT-PCR kit. Most expanded thyroid clonotypes (frequency above 0.001) were also detected in blood, suggesting blood repertoires may reflect thyroid immune responses. In cross-validation, a model built on a 13 V-J signature told ophthalmopathy apart from stable hyperthyroidism with about 90% sensitivity and approximately 84% specificity, and in testing the same model reached 80%/75%. In validation, progression to ophthalmopathy was predicted by the model with 65% to 71% sensitivity and around 75% specificity, a median of about 6 months before onset. A discovery cohort of about a hundred patients, 43 with Graves' ophthalmopathy and about 58 with stable Graves' hyperthyroidism, was used to find distinguishing TCR V-J signatures. An independent validation cohort of around 20 hyperthyroidism patients and approximately 15 patients who later progressed to ophthalmopathy tested prospective prediction of ophthalmopathy. The approximately 90 discovery patients were randomly split 7:3 into training and test sets. Thyroid tissue and blood T-cell repertoires from roughly six Graves' hyperthyroidism patients were also compared in the study. Following sampling, methimazole starting at 30 mg daily was given to hyperthyroidism patients, and high-dose intravenous methylprednisolone was given to ophthalmopathy patients. Libraries were constructed in a second round of multiplex PCR, after which size selection and purification were performed. Paired-end sequencing of the libraries was performed with 100 bp reads on an Illumina HiSeq2000. SOAPnuke was used to process the raw data, removing reads that contained adapters or uncalled bases, had a mean Phred below 15, or lacked an exact match to the constant primer or identifier. COPE v1.2.5 was used to merge the high-quality paired reads, and each unique nucleotide sequence was defined as a clonotype. Clonotypes were aligned to IMGT TRBV, TRBD and TRBJ reference segments using MiTCR v1.1. Analysis was restricted to V-J combinations with a frequency above 0.0001, which covered roughly 99% of repertoires. A TCS score was defined as the ratio of F50 (clonal expansion) to E x V (chaos), with BLOSUM62-based TCRdist applied between CDR3 peptides within each V-J. Welch's t-statistics and random forest reduced 514 V-J features to 13, which were used in a naive Bayes classifier (R e1071). Sample size was not statistically predetermined, and investigators were not blinded to group allocation. According to the paper, TCR Vbeta CDR3 sequencing was carried out on 120 to 150 peripheral blood samples, which came from some 41 ophthalmopathy, 75 to 80 hyperthyroidism and about 17 progressor patients.

This material consisted of peripheral blood mononuclear cells (PBMCs), taken at new diagnosis, from a patient treated with antithyroid drugs. This TCR was recovered from a man in his late teens or twenties with Graves disease. Donor details come from another sample of the same person, matched by shared clones. The chain employs TRBV5-5 and TRBJ1-4; the D gene is possibly TRBD1, with 5 bases matching. The nucleotide sequence reads TGTGCCAGCAGCCACACCGGGACGAAGGATGAAAAACTGTTTTTT. Translated, it reads CASSHTGTKDEKLFF. Where the CDR3 stops, the reference TRBV5-5 and TRBJ1-4 genes take over; the full variable domain is DAGVTQSPTHLIKTRGQQVTLRCSPISGHKSVSWYQQVLGQGPQFIFQYYEKEERGRGNFPDRFSARQFPNYSSELNVNALLLGDSALYLCASSHTGTKDEKLFFGSGTQLSVL.